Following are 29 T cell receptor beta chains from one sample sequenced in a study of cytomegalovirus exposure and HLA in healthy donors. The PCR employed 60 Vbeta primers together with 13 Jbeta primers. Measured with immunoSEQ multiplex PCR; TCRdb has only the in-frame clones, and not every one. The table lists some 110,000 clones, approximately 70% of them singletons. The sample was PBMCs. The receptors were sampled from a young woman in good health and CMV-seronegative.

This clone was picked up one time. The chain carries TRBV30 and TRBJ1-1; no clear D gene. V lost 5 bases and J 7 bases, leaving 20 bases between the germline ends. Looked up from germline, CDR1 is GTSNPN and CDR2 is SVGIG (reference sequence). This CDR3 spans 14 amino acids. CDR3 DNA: TGTGCCTGGTTCAGGCCAGGCGGGAAGGATGAAGCTTTCTTT. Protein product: CAWFRPGGKDEAFF.

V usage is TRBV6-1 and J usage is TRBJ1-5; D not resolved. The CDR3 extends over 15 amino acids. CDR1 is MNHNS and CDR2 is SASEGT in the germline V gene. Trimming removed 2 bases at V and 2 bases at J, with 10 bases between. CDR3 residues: CASSERYPRNQPQHF. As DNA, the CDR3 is TGTGCCAGCAGTGAACGGTACCCCCGCAATCAGCCCCAGCATTTT.

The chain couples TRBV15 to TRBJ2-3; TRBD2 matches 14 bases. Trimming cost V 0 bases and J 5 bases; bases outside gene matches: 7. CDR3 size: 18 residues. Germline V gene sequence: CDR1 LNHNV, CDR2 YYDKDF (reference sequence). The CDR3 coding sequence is TGTGCCACCAGCAGAGATCATGGGACTAGCGGGGGAGGAGATACGCAGTATTTT. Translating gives CATSRDHGTSGGGDTQYF.

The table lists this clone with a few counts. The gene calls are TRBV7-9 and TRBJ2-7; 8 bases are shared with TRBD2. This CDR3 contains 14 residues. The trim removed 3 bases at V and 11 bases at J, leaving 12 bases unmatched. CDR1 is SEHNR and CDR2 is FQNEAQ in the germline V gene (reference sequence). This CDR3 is CASSFPNGREWEYF. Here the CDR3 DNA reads TGTGCCAGCAGCTTCCCAAACGGGAGGGAATGGGAGTACTTC.

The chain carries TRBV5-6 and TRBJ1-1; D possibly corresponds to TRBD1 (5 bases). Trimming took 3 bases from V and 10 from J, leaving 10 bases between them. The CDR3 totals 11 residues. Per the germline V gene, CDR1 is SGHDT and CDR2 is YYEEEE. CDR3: CASSSGLSAFF. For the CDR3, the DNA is TGTGCCAGCAGCTCAGGGCTATCAGCTTTCTTT.

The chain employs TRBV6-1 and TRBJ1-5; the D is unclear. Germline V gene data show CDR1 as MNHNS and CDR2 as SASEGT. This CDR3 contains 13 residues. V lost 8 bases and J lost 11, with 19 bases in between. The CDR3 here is CASVSVAGMTQHF. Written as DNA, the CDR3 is TGTGCCAGCGTTTCGGTTGCGGGGATGACCCAGCATTTT.

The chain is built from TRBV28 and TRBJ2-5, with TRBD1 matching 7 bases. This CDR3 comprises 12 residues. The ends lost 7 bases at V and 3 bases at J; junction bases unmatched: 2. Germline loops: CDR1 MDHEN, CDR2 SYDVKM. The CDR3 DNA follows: TGTGCCAGCAAAGGGACAGAAGAGACCCAGTACTTC. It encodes CASKGTEETQYF. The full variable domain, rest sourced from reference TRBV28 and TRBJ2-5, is DVKVTQSSRYLVKRTGEKVFLECVQDMDHENMFWYRQDPGLGLRLIYFSYDVKMKEKGDIPEGYSVSREKKERFSLILESASTNQTSMYLCASKGTEETQYFGPGTRLLVL.

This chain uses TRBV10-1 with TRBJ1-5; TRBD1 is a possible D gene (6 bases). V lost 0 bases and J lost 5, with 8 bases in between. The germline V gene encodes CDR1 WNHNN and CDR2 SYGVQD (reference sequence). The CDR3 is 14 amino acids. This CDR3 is CASSESSGDQPQHF. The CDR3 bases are TGCGCCAGCAGTGAGTCGTCAGGGGATCAGCCCCAGCATTTT.

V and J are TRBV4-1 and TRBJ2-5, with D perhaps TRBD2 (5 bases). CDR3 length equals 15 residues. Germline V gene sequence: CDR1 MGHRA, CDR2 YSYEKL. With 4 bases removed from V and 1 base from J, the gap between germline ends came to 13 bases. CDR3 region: CASSPTDRGQETQYF. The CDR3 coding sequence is TGCGCCAGCAGCCCCACTGACCGGGGCCAAGAGACCCAGTACTTC.

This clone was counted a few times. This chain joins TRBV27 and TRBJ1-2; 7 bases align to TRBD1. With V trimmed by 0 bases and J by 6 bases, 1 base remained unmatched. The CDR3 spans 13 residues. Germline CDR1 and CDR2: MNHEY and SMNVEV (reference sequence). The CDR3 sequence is CASSLSGQDGYTF. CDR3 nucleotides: TGTGCCAGCAGTTTATCAGGACAGGATGGCTACACCTTC.

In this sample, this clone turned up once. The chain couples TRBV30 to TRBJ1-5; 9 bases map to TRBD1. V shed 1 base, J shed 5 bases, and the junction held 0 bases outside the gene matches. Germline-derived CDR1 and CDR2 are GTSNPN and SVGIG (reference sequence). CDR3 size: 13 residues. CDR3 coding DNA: TGTGCCTGGAGTGGGACAGGGGATCAGCCCCAGCATTTT. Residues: CAWSGTGDQPQHF.

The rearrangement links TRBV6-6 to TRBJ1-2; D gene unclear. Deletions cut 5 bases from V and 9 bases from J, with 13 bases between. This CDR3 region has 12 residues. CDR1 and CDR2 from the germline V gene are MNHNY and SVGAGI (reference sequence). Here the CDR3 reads CASSPGFLSYTF. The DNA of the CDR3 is TGTGCCAGCAGTCCCGGGTTTTTAAGCTACACCTTC.

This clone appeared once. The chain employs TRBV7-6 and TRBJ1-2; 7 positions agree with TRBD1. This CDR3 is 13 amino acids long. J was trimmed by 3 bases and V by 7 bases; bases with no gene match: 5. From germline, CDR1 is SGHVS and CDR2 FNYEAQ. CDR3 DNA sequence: TGTGCCAGCACGAGGCAGGGGGACTATGGCTACACCTTC. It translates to CASTRQGDYGYTF.

The CDR3 region has the DNA TGTGCCAGCAGTTACAGGCGGAACTCTGGAAACACCATATATTTT. Translation gives CASSYRRNSGNTIYF. The rearrangement links TRBV2 to TRBJ1-3, with D perhaps TRBD1 (5 bases). V was clipped by 5 bases and J by 0 bases, with 11 bases between them. This CDR3 has 15 amino acids. CDR1 and CDR2 (germline): SNHLY, FYNNEI.

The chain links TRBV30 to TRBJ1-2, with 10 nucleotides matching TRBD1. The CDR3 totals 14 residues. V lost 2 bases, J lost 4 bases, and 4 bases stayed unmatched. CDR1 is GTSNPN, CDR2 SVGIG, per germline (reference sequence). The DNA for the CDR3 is TGTGCCTGGAGTCGGGACAGGGGTACCTATGGCTACACCTTC. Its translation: CAWSRDRGTYGYTF.

CDR3 bases: TGTGCCAGCAGCGTAGGTCAGAATAATTCACCCCTCCACTTT. This sequence encodes CASSVGQNNSPLHF. The chain is built from TRBV9 and TRBJ1-6; no reliable D call. V was cut by 0 bases and J by 5 bases, with 6 bases left in between. The CDR3 is 14 residues long. Germline V gene data show CDR1 as SGDLS and CDR2 as YYNGEE.

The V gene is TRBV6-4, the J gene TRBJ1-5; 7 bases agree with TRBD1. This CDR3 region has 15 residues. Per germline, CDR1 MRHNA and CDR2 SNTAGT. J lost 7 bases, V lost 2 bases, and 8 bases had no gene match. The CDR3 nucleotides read TGTGCCAGCAGTGACCGGGCAGGGGGAGGCCAGCCCCAGCATTTT. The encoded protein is CASSDRAGGGQPQHF.

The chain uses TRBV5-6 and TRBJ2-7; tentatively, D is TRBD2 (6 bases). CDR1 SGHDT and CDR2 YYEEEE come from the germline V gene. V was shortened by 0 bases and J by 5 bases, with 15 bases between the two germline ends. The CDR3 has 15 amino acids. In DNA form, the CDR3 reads TGTGCCAGCAGCTTGGGGCCGGGAGCCGCGGACGAGCAGTACTTC. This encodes CASSLGPGAADEQYF.

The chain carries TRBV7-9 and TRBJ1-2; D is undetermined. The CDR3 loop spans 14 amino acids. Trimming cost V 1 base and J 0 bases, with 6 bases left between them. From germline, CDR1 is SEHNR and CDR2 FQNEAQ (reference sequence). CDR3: CASSLVSSNYGYTF. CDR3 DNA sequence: TGTGCCAGCAGCTTAGTTTCATCTAACTATGGCTACACCTTC.

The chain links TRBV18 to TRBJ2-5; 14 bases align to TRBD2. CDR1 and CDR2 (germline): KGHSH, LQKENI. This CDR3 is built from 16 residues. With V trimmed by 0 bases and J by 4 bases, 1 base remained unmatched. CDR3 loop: CASSPPGLAGGETQYF. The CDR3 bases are TGTGCCAGCTCACCACCAGGACTAGCGGGGGGAGAGACCCAGTACTTC.

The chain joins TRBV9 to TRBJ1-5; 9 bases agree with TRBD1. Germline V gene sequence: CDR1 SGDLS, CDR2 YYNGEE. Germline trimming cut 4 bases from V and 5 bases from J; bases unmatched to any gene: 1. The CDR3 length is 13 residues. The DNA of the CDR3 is TGTGCCAGCAGCCGGGACAGGGATCAGCCCCAGCATTTT. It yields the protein CASSRDRDQPQHF.

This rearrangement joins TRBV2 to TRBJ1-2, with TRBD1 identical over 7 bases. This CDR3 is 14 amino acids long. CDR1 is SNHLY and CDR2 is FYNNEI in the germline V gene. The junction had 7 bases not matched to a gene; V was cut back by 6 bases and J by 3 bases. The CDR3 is CASRRPQGDYGYTF. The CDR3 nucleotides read TGTGCCAGCAGAAGACCCCAGGGGGACTATGGCTACACCTTC.

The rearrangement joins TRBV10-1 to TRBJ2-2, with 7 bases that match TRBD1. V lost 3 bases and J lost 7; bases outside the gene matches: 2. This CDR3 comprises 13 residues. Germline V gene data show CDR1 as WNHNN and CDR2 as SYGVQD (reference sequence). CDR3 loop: CASSDRGIGELFF. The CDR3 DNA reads TGCGCCAGCAGTGACAGGGGGATCGGGGAGCTGTTTTTT.

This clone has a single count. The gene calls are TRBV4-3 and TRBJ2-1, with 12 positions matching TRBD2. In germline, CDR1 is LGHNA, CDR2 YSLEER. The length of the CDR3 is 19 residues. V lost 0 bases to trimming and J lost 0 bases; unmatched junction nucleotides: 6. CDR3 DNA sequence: TGCGCCAGCAGCCAAGACGCTAGCGGGGGGGCGAGCTCCTACAATGAGCAGTTCTTC. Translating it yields CASSQDASGGASSYNEQFF.

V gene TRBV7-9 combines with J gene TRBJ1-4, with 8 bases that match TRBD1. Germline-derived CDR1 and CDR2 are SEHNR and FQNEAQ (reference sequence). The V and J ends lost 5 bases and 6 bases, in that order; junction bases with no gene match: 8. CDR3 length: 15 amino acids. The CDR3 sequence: CASSPRQGWDEKLFF. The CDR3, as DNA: TGTGCCAGCAGCCCGCGACAGGGGTGGGATGAAAAACTGTTTTTT.

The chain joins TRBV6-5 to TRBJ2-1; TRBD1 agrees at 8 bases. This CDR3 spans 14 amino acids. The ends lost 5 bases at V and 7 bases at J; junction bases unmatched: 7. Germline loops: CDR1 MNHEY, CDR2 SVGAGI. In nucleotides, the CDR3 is TGTGCCAGCAGTCCCCCCGGACAGGGTAATGAGCAGTTCTTC. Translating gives CASSPPGQGNEQFF.

CDR3: CASSWDTRSYEQYF. The CDR3 coding sequence is TGTGCCAGCAGCTGGGACACCCGCTCCTACGAGCAGTACTTC. The chain combines TRBV6-5 with TRBJ2-7; D may be TRBD1 (6 bases). Germline V gene data show CDR1 as MNHEY and CDR2 as SVGAGI. This CDR3 region has 14 residues. Trimming stripped 6 bases from V and 0 bases from J, with 12 bases between.

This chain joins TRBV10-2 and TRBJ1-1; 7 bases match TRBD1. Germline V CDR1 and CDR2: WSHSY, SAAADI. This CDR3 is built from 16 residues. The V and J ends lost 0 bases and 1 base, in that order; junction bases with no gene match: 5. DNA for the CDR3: TGCGCCAGCAGTGAGTCAACCGGGACAGCGAACACTGAAGCTTTCTTT. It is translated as CASSESTGTANTEAFF.

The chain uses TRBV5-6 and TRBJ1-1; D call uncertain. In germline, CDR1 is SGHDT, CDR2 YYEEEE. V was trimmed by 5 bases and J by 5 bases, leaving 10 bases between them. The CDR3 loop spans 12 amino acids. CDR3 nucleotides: TGTGCCAGCAGATTGTACGGGACTGAAGCTTTCTTT. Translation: CASRLYGTEAFF.